This T cell receptor (beta chain) was identified during a study of beta chain features in type 1 diabetes. Study-wide results and limits: Moderately but significantly shorter TCRB CDR3s were found in Type 1 diabetes patients in all four CD4+ subsets.

The isolated RNA, all of it, was reverse transcribed, so expressed TCRB transcripts were what got sequenced. The method was immunoSEQ multiplex PCR; TCRdb's version includes in-frame clones alone and lacks a portion of them. The table shows about 660,000 clones, with roughly an eighth occurring only once. Per the germline V gene, CDR1 is MDHEN and CDR2 is SYDVKM. CDR3 length: 16 residues. Germline trimming cut 6 bases from V and 6 bases from J; bases unmatched to any gene: 13. This clone has only a few counts. Its antigen is still unknown. The rearrangement joins TRBV28 to TRBJ1-5; 8 positions match TRBD1. This receptor was taken from a man between 18 and 35 years old with type 1 diabetes. Sample: naive CD4+ T cells from blood. The CDR3 DNA is TGTGCCAGCAGCCCTTCAGGCAGGGGGCCCGTTCAGCCCCAGCATTTT. Translated: CASSPSGRGPVQPQHF.